This T cell receptor (beta chain) was documented in a study of radiation and T cells in renal cell carcinoma. Study-wide background: Nephrectomy followed 15 Gy stereotactic body radiation by 4 weeks.

Study-level results: No pretreatment tumor biopsies were available for baseline clonotypes. In blood, top tumor clones expanded by 2 weeks, shrinking by 4.

CDR3 length equals 14 residues. The J segment lost 2 bases and the V segment lost 5 bases, leaving 5 bases of the junction unmatched. Germline loops: CDR1 SEHNR, CDR2 FQNEAQ (reference sequence). Time point specified: baseline pretreatment blood. Treatment of the sample: 15 Gy SBRT to primary tumor, nephrectomy 4 weeks later. This clone was found once. Antigen unknown. The assay was immunoSEQ multiplex PCR, and TCRdb's table has in-frame clones only and misses some. Among approximately 140,000 clones listed, about 88% were seen once. This specimen was blood, taken from a patient whose treatment included radiotherapy and nephrectomy. This receptor was identified in a woman aged 70-85 years with renal cell carcinoma. The gene calls are TRBV7-9 and TRBJ2-7; TRBD2 matches at 8 bases. The CDR3 sequence: CASSRGGKPYEQYF. The CDR3 DNA is TGTGCCAGCAGCCGCGGGGGGAAACCCTACGAGCAGTACTTC.